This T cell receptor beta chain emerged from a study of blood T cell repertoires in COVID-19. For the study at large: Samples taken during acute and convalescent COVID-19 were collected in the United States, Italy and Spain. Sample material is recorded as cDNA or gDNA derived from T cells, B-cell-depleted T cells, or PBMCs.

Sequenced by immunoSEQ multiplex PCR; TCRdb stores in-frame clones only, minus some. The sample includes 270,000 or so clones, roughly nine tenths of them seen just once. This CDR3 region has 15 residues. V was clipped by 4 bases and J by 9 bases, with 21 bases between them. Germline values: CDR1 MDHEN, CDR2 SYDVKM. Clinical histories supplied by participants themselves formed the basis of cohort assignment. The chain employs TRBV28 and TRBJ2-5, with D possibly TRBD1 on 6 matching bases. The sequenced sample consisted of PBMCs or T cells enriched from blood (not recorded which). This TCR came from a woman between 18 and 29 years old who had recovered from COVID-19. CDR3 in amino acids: CASSYAGVRVGPQYF. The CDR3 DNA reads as TGTGCCAGCAGTTACGCAGGGGTCCGGGTTGGGCCCCAGTACTTC.